Sequencing of this T cell receptor beta chain was carried out in a study of response to subunit inactivated influenza vaccine. This clonotype was seen a handful of times. One junction end does not reproduce the germline sequence, and a read error may be involved. TCRdb reanalysed the RT-PCR reads using MiXCR and keeps one entry per CDR3 protein. The sample contains around 760,000 distinct CDR3 sequences, more than 11% of which appear only once. The germline CDR1 and CDR2 sequences are MNHEY and SMNVEV (reference sequence). This CDR3 is 16 amino acids long. Source: PBMCs from blood, taken 14 days before vaccination. The sequence was collected from a man in his fifties or sixties who received an inactivated influenza vaccine. V is TRBV27 and J is TRBJ2-3; no firm D call. The DNA of the CDR3 is TGTGCCAGCAGCTTATACAAGTCTTTGTTTCGGGATACGCAGTATTTT. Amino acid sequence: CASSLYKSLFRDTQYF.